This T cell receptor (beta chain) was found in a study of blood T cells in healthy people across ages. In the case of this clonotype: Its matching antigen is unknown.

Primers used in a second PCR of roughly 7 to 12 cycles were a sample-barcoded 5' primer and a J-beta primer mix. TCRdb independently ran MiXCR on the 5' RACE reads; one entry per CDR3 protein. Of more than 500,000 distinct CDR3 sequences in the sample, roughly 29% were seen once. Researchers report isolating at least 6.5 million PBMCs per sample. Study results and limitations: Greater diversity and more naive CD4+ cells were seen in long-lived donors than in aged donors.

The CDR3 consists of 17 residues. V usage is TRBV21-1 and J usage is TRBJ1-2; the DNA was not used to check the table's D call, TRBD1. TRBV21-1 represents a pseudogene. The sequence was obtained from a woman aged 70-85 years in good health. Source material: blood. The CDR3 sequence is CASSKALYTLGVWGHTF. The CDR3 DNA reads TGTGCCAGCAGCAAAGCGCTTTATACCCTGGGGGTTTGGGGCCACACCTTC.